This T cell receptor (beta chain) appears in the sequencing data of a study of control samples from healthy donors and cancer patients. Clones were read by immunoSEQ multiplex PCR, and TCRdb kept only the in-frame ones, dropping some. Of around 110,000 clones in the sample, 80% to 90% were seen once. In germline, CDR1 is MNHEY, CDR2 SMNVEV (reference sequence). This CDR3 is built from 12 residues. Trimming cost V 6 bases and J 6 bases, with 9 bases left between them. The clonotype comes from a woman aged 45-60 years with colorectal cancer. The chain links TRBV27 to TRBJ2-1; D remains ambiguous. Sequencing input: PBMCs. In DNA, the CDR3 is TGTGCCAGCAGCCGGGTCCTCAATGAGCAGTTCTTC. Amino acids: CASSRVLNEQFF.